A selection of T cell receptor beta chains follows, all from one sample in a study of T cell changes during pregnancy in multiple sclerosis. TCRdb keeps only in-frame clones here, not all; method: immunoSEQ multiplex PCR. The sample holds 37,000 or so clones, roughly nine tenths seen once. This specimen was CD4+ T cells from peripheral blood mononuclear cells, taken in the first trimester of pregnancy. These receptors were collected from a female donor with multiple sclerosis, enrolled in a pregnancy study. CDR3s include the opening cysteine and the closing phenylalanine or tryptophan. A D gene is named only where the DNA matches it firmly. For some rows the clone size is stated as once, few or many, or as a class when expanded; others skip it.

clone size	V gene	J gene	D gene	CDR3 DNA	CDR3 protein
.	TRBV11-2	TRBJ1-2	.	TGTGCCAGCAGCAGCACAGGGAGCTCGTTAGTTGGCTACACCTTC	CASSSTGSSLVGYTF
.	TRBV18	TRBJ1-2	TRBD1	TGTGCCAGCTCACCCGACCGGGACAGGGGGCCCTACACCTTC	CASSPDRDRGPYTF
.	TRBV30	TRBJ2-1	TRBD2	TGTGCCTGGAGCGGACCGGGAGATAGCGGGAGCTCAGTGCAGTTCTTC	CAWSGPGDSGSSVQFF
.	TRBV29-1	TRBJ1-2	TRBD1	TGCAGCGTTGACGAGGGGGCGTATGGCTACACCTTC	CSVDEGAYGYTF
once	TRBV19	TRBJ1-1	TRBD1	TGTGCCAGTAGCCTTTTCCCGGGCCAGGGGGCTTATGGTACTGAAGCTTTCTTT	CASSLFPGQGAYGTEAFF
once	TRBV4-1	TRBJ2-3	.	TGCGCCAGCAGCCAAGGTGGCGCGGAACTCGACGGCACAGATACGCAGTATTTT	CASSQGGAELDGTDTQYF
.	TRBV2	TRBJ2-5	.	TGTGCCAGCAGTGACGGATCGGGGACCCAGTACTTC	CASSDGSGTQYF
.	TRBV5-1	TRBJ1-1	.	TGCGCCAGCAGCTTGGAAGGAAGGGGGACTGAAGCTTTCTTT	CASSLEGRGTEAFF
.	TRBV11-3	TRBJ1-1	.	TGTGCCAGCAGCTTAGATCAAGCTAACACTGAAGCTTTCTTT	CASSLDQANTEAFF
.	TRBV6-5	TRBJ2-1	TRBD2	TGTGCCAGCAGTGGGACTAGCGGGGGAATCGAGCAGTTCTTC	CASSGTSGGIEQFF
.	TRBV18	TRBJ1-2	TRBD1	TGTGCCAGCTCACCCCGGGACAGGGAGGGCGGCTACACCTTC	CASSPRDREGGYTF
.	TRBV7-2	TRBJ2-1	TRBD2	TGTGCCAGCAGCCCACTAGCGGGGGGGGTGGATGAGCAGTTCTTC	CASSPLAGGVDEQFF
.	TRBV6-5	TRBJ2-7	TRBD1	TGTGCCAGCAGTTTAGCCGGGACAGGGGGCGACTACGAGCAGTACTTC	CASSLAGTGGDYEQYF
.	TRBV11-3	TRBJ2-1	.	TGTGCCAGCAGCTTAGATCAAGGCGGGACTTTCTCCTACAATGAGCAGTTCTTC	CASSLDQGGTFSYNEQFF
.	TRBV4-2	TRBJ2-4	TRBD2	TGTGCCAGCAGCCAAGATAACCGCCTAGCGGGGGGGCTCAAAAACATTCAGTACTTC	CASSQDNRLAGGLKNIQYF
.	TRBV4-3	TRBJ2-7	TRBD1	TGCGCCAGCAGCCAAGATTACCGACCTGGACAGGGTTCTCACGAGCAGTACTTC	CASSQDYRPGQGSHEQYF
.	TRBV2	TRBJ1-5	.	TGTGCCAGCAGTGAGAATCAGGGCTCGCAGCCCCAGCATTTT	CASSENQGSQPQHF
.	TRBV29-1	TRBJ2-5	TRBD2	TGCAGCGTTGTAACTAGCGGTGGTAAAGAGACCCAGTACTTC	CSVVTSGGKETQYF
medium-sized	TRBV19	TRBJ1-1	.	TGTGCCAGTAGTCTATACCCGAACACTGAAGCTTTCTTT	CASSLYPNTEAFF
.	TRBV7-2	TRBJ2-5	TRBD2	TGTGCCAGCAGCCACGGGGGGGGGAGTTGGGAGACCCAGTACTTC	CASSHGGGSWETQYF